Described below is a single T cell receptor beta chain sequence and its context. This entry is derived from a study of blood T cell repertoires in COVID-19. Trimming cost V 0 bases and J 2 bases; bases outside gene matches: 13. The CDR3 has 19 amino acids. Germline CDR1 is LGHDT and CDR2 is YNNKEL (reference sequence). The method was immunoSEQ multiplex PCR; TCRdb's version includes in-frame clones alone and lacks a portion of them. The data show fewer than 95,000 clones, roughly 85% seen once. Sequenced material: peripheral blood. This chain links TRBV3-1 (or the pseudogene TRBV3-2) with TRBJ2-3, with 8 bases fitting TRBD2. The receptor was isolated from a man aged 45-65 years with active or convalescent COVID-19. The CDR3 DNA sequence: TGTGCCAGCAGCCAAGATTGGGGAGCGGGAGAGCAGTTCACAGATACGCAGTATTTT. This sequence encodes CASSQDWGAGEQFTDTQYF.